This entry concerns a single TCR beta chain. The sample originates from a study of cytomegalovirus exposure and HLA in healthy donors. Turning to the study itself: Roughly 170 million T cells yielded 110 million or so unique TCR beta sequences in earlier analysis.

CDR1 LNHDA and CDR2 SQIVND come from the germline V gene (reference sequence). Trimming shortened V by 5 bases and J by 6 bases, and 18 bases separated the two germline ends. The CDR3 is 15 residues long. The PCR ran on 60 Vbeta and 13 Jbeta primers. The repertoire was sequenced with immunoSEQ multiplex PCR; TCRdb's copy has only in-frame clones and lacks some. The sample holds approximately 160,000 clones; 68% are singletons and the top ten take 2.8%. The specimen sequenced was PBMCs. The clonotype originates from a middle-aged woman in good health and CMV-seropositive. The chain couples TRBV19 to TRBJ2-3, with a weak D call TRBD2 (5 bases). CDR3 DNA sequence: TGTGCCAGTAGTCCTAGGACTTCGCGGGCGGATACGCAGTATTTT. The encoded protein is CASSPRTSRADTQYF.